This is a list of T cell receptor beta chains from one sample in a study of blood T cell repertoires in COVID-19. Some clones are missing from TCRdb's copy, which holds only in-frame ones; the method was immunoSEQ multiplex PCR. The table includes about 120,000 clones, 87% detected once. The sample comprised peripheral blood. The receptors were gathered from a woman in her 70s with acute or convalescent COVID-19. Each CDR3 is given with its conserved first and last residue. A D gene is named only where the DNA matches it firmly. Expanded clones are given a class, and other clones once, few, many or no size at all.

-	TRBV12-3/TRBV12-4	TRBJ1-6	-	TGTGCCAGCAGTTCGGGGGAGAATTCACCCCTCCACTTT	CASSSGENSPLHF
-	TRBV6-1	TRBJ1-6	-	TGTGCCAGCAGTGAAGCCCGGGGCAGGGGTAATTCACCCCTCCACTTT	CASSEARGRGNSPLHF
-	TRBV9	TRBJ1-4	-	TGTGCCAGCAGCGGGACAGCAACTAATGAAAAACTGTTTTTT	CASSGTATNEKLFF
-	TRBV3-1/TRBV3-2	TRBJ1-2	-	TGTGCCAGCAGCCGGGGGAGGGCTACTACGGGCTACACCTTC	CASSRGRATTGYTF
once	TRBV5-6	TRBJ1-1	TRBD1	TGTGCCAGCAGCCCCGAGACAGGGGAGAGGAACACTGAAGCTTTCTTT	CASSPETGERNTEAFF
-	TRBV28	TRBJ1-5	-	TGTGCCAGCAGTCCTGGTCGGCAGCCCCAGCATTTT	CASSPGRQPQHF
-	TRBV4-1	TRBJ1-4	-	TGCGCCAGCAGCCAAACGGGAGGTATAGATGAAAAACTGTTTTTT	CASSQTGGIDEKLFF
few	TRBV6-6	TRBJ1-1	-	TGTGCCAGCAGTTACTTGGAGGCGAACACTGAAGCTTTCTTT	CASSYLEANTEAFF
once	TRBV10-3	TRBJ1-2	-	TGTGCCATCAGTGGCACAGGGTTGGGTGGGCCCAATGTCTATGGCTACACCTTC	CAISGTGLGGPNVYGYTF
-	TRBV24-1	TRBJ1-2	-	TGTGCCACCAGTGATAGCGGACGAGGATGGTCCAATGGCTACACCTTC	CATSDSGRGWSNGYTF
few	TRBV11-2	TRBJ1-1	-	TGTGCCAGCAGCTCGAACATGAACACTGAAGCTTTCTTT	CASSSNMNTEAFF
-	TRBV30	TRBJ1-6	-	TGTGCCTGGACCCCTACTCGGGGGGGCACCTATAATTCACCCCTCCACTTT	CAWTPTRGGTYNSPLHF
-	TRBV6-2/TRBV6-3	TRBJ2-2	-	TGTGCCAGCAGTTCCGGACAAACGAACACCGGGGAGCTGTTTTTT	CASSSGQTNTGELFF
once	TRBV5-1	TRBJ1-1	TRBD1	TGCGCCAGCAGCGCGGGACAGCCGAACACTGAAGCTTTCTTT	CASSAGQPNTEAFF